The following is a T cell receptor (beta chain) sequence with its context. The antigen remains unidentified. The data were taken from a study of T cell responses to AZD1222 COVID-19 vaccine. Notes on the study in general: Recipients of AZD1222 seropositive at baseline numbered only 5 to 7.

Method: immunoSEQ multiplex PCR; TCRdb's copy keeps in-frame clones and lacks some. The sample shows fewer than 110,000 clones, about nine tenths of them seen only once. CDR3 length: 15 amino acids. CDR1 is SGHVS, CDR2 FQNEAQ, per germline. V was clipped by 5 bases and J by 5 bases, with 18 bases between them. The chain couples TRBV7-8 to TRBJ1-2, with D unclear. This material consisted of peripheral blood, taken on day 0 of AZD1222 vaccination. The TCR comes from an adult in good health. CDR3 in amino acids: CASSPSVRAGYGYTF. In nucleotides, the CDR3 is TGTGCCAGCAGCCCCTCAGTGAGGGCGGGATATGGCTACACCTTC. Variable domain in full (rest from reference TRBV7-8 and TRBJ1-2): GAGVSQSPRYKVAKRGQDVALRCDPISGHVSLFWYQQALGQGPEFLTYFQNEAQLDKSGLPSDRFFAERPEGSVSTLKIQRTQQEDSAVYLCASSPSVRAGYGYTFGSGTRLTVV.